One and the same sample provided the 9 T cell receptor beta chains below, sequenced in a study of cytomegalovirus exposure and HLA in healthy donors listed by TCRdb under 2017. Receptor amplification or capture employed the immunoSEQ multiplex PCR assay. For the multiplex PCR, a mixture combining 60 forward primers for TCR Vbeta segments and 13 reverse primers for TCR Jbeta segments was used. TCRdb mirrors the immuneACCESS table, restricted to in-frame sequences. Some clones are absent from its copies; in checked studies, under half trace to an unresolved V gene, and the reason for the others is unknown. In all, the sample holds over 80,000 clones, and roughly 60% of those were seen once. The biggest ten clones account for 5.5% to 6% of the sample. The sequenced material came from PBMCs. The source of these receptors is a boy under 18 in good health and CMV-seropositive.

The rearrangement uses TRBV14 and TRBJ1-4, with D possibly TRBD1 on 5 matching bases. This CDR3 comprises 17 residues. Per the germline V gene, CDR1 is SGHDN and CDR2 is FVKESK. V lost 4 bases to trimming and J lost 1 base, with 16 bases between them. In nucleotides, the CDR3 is TGTGCCAGCAGCCCGGGACTTTCGGGGGTAACTAATGAAAAACTGTTTTTT. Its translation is CASSPGLSGVTNEKLFF.

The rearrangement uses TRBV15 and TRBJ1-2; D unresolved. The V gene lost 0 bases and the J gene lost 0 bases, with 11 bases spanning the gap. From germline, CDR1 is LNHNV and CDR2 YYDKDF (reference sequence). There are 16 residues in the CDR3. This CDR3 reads CATSREVQSSNYGYTF. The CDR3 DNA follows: TGTGCCACCAGCAGAGAAGTACAGTCCTCTAACTATGGCTACACCTTC.

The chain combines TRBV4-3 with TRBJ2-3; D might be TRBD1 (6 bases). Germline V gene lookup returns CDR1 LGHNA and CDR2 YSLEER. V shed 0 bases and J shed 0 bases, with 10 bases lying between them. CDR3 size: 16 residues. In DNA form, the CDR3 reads TGCGCCAGCAGCCAAGACCCCGACAGGAGCACAGATACGCAGTATTTT. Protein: CASSQDPDRSTDTQYF.

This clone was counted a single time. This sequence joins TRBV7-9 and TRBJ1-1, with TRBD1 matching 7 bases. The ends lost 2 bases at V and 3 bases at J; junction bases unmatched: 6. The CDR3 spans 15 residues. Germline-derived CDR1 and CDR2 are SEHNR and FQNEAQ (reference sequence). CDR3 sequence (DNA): TGTGCCAGCAGCTTACTGACAGGGCAGGACACTGAAGCTTTCTTT. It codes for CASSLLTGQDTEAFF.

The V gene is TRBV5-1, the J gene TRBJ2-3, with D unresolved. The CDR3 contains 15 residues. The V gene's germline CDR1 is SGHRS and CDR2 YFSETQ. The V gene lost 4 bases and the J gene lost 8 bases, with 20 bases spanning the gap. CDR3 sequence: CASSPTPEVTGTQYF. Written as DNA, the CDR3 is TGCGCCAGCAGCCCGACCCCCGAGGTGACGGGTACGCAGTATTTT.

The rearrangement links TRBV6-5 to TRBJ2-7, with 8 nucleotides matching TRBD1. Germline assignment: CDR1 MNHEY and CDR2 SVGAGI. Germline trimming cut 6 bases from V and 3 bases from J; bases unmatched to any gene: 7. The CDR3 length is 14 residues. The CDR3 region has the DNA TGTGCCAGCAGCAAAAGACAGGGGAGCTACGAGCAGTACTTC. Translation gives CASSKRQGSYEQYF.

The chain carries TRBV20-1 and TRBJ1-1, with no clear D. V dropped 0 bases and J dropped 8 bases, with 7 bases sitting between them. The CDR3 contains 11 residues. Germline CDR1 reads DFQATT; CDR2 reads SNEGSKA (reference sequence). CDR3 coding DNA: TGCAGTGCTAGAGATGGAGTCGAAGCTTTCTTT. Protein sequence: CSARDGVEAFF.

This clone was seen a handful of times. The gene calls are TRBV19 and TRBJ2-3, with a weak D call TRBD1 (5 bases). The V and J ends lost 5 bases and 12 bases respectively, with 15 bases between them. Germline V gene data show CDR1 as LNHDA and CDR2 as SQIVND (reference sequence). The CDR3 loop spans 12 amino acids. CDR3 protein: CASSPRTFYQYF. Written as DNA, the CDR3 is TGTGCCAGTAGTCCACGGACATTTTATCAGTATTTT.

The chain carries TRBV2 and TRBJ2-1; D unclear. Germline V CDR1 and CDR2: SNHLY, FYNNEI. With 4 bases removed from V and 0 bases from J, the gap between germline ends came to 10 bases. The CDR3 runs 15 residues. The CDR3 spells CASSVRSFSYNEQFF. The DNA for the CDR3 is TGTGCCAGCAGTGTTCGTTCCTTCTCCTACAATGAGCAGTTCTTC.